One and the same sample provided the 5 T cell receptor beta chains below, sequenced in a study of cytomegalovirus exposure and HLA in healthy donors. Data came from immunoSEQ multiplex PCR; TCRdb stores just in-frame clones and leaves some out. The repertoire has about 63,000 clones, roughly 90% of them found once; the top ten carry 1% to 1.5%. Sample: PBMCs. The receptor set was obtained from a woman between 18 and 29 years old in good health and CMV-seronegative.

The CDR3 sequence is CASSVGLPGNTIYF. CDR3 DNA sequence: TGTGCCAGCAGCGTGGGACTCCCTGGAAACACCATATATTTT. V is TRBV9 and J is TRBJ1-3, with a weak D call TRBD1 (5 bases). Trimming removed 2 bases at V and 2 bases at J, with 8 bases between. The CDR3 is made up of 14 amino acids. CDR1 and CDR2 (germline): SGDLS, YYNGEE.

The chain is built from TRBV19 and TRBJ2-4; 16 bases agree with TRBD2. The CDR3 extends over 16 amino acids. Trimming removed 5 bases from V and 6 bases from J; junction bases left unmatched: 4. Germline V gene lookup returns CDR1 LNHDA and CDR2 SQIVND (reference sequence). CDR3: CASSGTSGGAGNIQYF. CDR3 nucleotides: TGTGCCAGTAGTGGGACTAGCGGGGGGGCGGGAAACATTCAGTACTTC.

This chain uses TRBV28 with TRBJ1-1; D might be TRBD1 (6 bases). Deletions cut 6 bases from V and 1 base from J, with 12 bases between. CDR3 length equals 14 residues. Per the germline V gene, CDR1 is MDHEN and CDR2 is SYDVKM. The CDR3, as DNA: TGTGCCAGCAGGTCAGACAGGCGGAACACTGAAGCTTTCTTT. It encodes CASRSDRRNTEAFF.

CDR3 residues: CASSLRTSGGFSADTQYF. The CDR3 DNA is TGCGCCAGCAGCTTGAGGACTAGCGGGGGGTTTAGTGCAGATACGCAGTATTTT. This chain joins TRBV5-1 and TRBJ2-3; 14 bases line up with TRBD2. Trimming removed 1 base from V and 4 bases from J; junction bases left unmatched: 8. In germline, CDR1 is SGHRS, CDR2 YFSETQ. The CDR3 has 18 residues.

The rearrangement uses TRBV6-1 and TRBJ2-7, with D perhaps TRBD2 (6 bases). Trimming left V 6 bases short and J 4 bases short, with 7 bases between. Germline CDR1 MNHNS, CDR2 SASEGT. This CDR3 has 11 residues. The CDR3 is CASRAGYEQYF. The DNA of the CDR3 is TGTGCCAGCAGGGCGGGGTACGAGCAGTACTTC.